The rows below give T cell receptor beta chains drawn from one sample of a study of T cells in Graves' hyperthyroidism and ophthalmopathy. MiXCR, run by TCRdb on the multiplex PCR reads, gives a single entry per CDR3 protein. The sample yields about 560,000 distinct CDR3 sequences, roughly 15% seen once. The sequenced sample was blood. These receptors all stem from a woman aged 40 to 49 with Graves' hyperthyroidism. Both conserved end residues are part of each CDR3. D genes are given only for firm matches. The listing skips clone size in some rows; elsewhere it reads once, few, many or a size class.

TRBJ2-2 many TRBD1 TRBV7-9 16 TGTGCCAGCAGCCCCAAGACAGGGCCGAACACCGGGGAGCTGTTTTTT CASSPKTGPNTGELFF
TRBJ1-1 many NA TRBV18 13 TGTGCCGGGACAAAGGAGAGGGACACTGAAGCTTTCTTT CAGTKERDTEAFF
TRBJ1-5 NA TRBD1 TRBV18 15 TGTGCCAGCTCACCAGGGACAGGGATTCCCCAGCCCCAGCATTTT CASSPGTGIPQPQHF
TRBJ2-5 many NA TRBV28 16 TGTGCCAGCAACTCGGCAGTAGCGGTTCTCCGAGAGACCCAGTACTTC CASNSAVAVLRETQYF
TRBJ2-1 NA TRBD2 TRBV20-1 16 TGCAGTGCTAGACAGACTTTTAGCGGGAGAGCTGATGAGCAGTTCTTC CSARQTFSGRADEQFF
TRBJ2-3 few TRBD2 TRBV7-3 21 TGTGCCAGCAGCTTAGAGGCGGGCCCGGGACTAGCGGGTTCTCGGGAAGATACGCAGTATTTT CASSLEAGPGLAGSREDTQYF
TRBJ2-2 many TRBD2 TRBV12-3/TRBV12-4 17 TGTGCCAGCAGTTTAGCAACGGGAGGGTTTGGCACCGGGGAGCTGTTTTTT CASSLATGGFGTGELFF
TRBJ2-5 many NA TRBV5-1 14 TGCGCCAGCAGCTTGTCGGCCAGGGAAGAGACCCAGTACTTC CASSLSAREETQYF
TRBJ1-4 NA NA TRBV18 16 TGTGCCAGCTCAACCATGGGAAGGGCAACTAATGAAAAACTGTTTTTT CASSTMGRATNEKLFF
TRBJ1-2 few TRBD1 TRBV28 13 TGTGCCAGCAGAACTCTTCGAGGGGGCGGCTACACCTTC CASRTLRGGGYTF
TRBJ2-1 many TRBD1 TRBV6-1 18 TGTGCCAGCAGTTCCGACAGGGGGCCCCGGGGGTCCTACAATGAGCAGTTCTTC CASSSDRGPRGSYNEQFF
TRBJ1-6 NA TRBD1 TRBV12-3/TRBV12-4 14 TGTGCCAGCAGTACCGGGACAGGGGACTCACCCCTCCACTTT CASSTGTGDSPLHF
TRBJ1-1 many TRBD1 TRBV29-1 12 TGCAGCGTGAGGGGGCGCGAAACTGAAGCTTTCTTT CSVRGRETEAFF
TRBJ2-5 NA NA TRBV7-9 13 TGTGCCAGCAGCCTATCTAGCGTGGAGACCCAGTACTTC CASSLSSVETQYF
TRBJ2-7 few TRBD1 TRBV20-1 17 TGCAGTGCTAGAGATTGGGTAGGGACAGGGGGCCCCTACGAGCAGTACTTC CSARDWVGTGGPYEQYF
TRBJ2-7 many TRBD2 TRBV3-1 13 TGTGCCAGCAGCAAGACTAGCGGGGACGAGCAGTACTTC CASSKTSGDEQYF
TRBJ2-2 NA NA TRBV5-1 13 TGCGCCAGCAGCATTCAGGGTTACGGGGAGCTGTTTTTT CASSIQGYGELFF
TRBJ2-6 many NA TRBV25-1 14 TGTGCCAGCAGTGAAGCAACTGGGGCCAACGTCCTGACTTTC CASSEATGANVLTF
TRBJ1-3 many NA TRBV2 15 TGTGCCAGCAGTCGGACATCTTTCTCTGGAAACACCATATATTTT CASSRTSFSGNTIYF
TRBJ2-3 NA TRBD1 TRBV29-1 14 TGCAGCGTTGGACAGGGCCATAACACAGATACGCAGTATTTT CSVGQGHNTDTQYF
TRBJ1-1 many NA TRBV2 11 TGTGCCAGCGGGCCGGGGTCTGAAGCTTTCTTT CASGPGSEAFF
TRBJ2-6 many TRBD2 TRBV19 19 TGTGCCAGTACCACTAGCGGGAGGGGAAGGAAGTCTGGGGCCAACGTCCTGACTTTC CASTTSGRGRKSGANVLTF
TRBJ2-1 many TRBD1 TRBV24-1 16 TGTGCCACCAACTCGGGACAGGGGAGCTCCTACAATGAGCAGTTCTTC CATNSGQGSSYNEQFF